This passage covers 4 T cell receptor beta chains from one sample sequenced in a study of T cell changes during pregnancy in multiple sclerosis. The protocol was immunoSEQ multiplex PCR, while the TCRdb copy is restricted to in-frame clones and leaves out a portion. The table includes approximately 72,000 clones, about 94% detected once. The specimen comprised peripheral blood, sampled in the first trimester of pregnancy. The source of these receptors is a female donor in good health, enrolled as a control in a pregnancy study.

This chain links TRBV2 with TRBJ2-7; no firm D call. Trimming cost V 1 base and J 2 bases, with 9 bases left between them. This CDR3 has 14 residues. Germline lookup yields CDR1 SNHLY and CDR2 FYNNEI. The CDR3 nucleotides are TGTGCCAGCAGTGAAGTGTACGCGACCTACGAGCAGTACTTC. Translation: CASSEVYATYEQYF.

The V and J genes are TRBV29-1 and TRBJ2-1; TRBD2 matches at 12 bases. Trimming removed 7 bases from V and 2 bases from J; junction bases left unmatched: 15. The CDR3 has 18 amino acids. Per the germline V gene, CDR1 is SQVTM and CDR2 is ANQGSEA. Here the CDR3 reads CSGTGLAGSPRAYNEQFF. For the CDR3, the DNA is TGCAGCGGGACCGGACTAGCGGGAAGCCCGAGGGCCTACAATGAGCAGTTCTTC.

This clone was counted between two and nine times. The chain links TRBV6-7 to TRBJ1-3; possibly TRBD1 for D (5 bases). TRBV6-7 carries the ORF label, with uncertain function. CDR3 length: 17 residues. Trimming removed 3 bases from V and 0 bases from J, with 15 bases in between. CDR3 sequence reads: CASSYSQGGSSGNTIYF. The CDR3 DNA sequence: TGTGCCAGCAGTTATAGCCAGGGTGGAAGCTCTGGAAACACCATATATTTT.

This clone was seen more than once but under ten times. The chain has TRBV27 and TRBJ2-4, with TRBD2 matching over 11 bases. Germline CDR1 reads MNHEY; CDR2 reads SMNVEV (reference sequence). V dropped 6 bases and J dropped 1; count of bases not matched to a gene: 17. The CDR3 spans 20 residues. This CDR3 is CASSPIFSGRAKGAKNIQYF. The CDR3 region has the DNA TGTGCCAGCAGCCCAATATTTAGCGGGAGGGCCAAGGGGGCCAAAAACATTCAGTACTTC.